This T cell receptor (beta chain) came from a study of T cells after yellow fever vaccination. TCRdb independently ran MiXCR on the 5' RACE reads; one entry per CDR3 protein. The sample contains about 350,000 distinct CDR3 sequences, roughly 7.5% of which appear only once. V lost 6 bases and J 6 bases, leaving 14 bases between the germline ends. CDR1 is DFQATT and CDR2 is SNEGSKA in the germline V gene (reference sequence). There are 13 residues in the CDR3. This clonotype was sampled from a man aged 18 to 30 who received the YFV17D yellow fever vaccine. Source: PBMCs, taken approximately 47 days after the first yellow fever vaccination. The gene calls are TRBV20-1 and TRBJ2-2; D is possibly TRBD1 or TRBD2 (7 bases each). The CDR3, as DNA: TGCAGTGCACGACAGGGAGGGGCCGGGGAGCTGTTTTTT. As protein: CSARQGGAGELFF.